The clone carrying this T cell receptor beta chain has at least ten counts. Its antigen is currently unknown. This specimen belongs to a study of CD8 T cells in ankylosing spondylitis. Trimming shortened V by 4 bases and J by 1 base, and 7 bases separated the two germline ends. The germline gives CDR1 MNHEY, CDR2 SMNVEV (reference sequence). The CDR3 consists of 13 residues. One entry per CDR3 protein, called by TCRdb with MiXCR from the 5' RACE reads. The sample consists of about 110,000 distinct CDR3 sequences, approximately 25% of them appearing once. General study results and limits: Past research had described some motif variants in reactive arthritis synovial fluid and blood. Matched synovial fluid from ankylosing spondylitis patients was reported to be enriched for disease-linked clones. A motif in TCR beta, a set of eight or nine highly homologous variants, appeared characteristic of ankylosing spondylitis blood. Those disease-linked clones were CD8+; they were also relatively rare in peripheral blood.

The chain has TRBV27 and TRBJ1-1; tentatively, D is TRBD1 (6 bases). The TCR comes from a male donor with ankylosing spondylitis. Sequenced material: synovial fluid, either unsorted or a sorted T cell fraction (not recorded which). CDR3 protein: CASSWTENTEAFF. The CDR3 DNA reads TGTGCCAGCAGTTGGACAGAGAACACTGAAGCTTTCTTT.